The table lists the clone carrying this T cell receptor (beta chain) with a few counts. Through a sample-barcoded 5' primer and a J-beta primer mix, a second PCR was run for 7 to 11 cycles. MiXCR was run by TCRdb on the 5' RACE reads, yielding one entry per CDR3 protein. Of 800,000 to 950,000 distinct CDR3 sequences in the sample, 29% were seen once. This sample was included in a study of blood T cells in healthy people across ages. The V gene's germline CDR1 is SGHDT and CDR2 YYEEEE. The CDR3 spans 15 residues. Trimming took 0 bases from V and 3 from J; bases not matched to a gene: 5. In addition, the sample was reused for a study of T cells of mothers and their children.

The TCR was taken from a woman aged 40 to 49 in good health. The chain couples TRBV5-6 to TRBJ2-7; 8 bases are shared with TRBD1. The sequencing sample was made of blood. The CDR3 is CASSLDVGQVYEQYF. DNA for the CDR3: TGTGCCAGCAGCTTGGACGTGGGACAGGTCTACGAGCAGTACTTC.